Below are 3 T cell receptor beta chains sequenced from a single sample in a study of shared clonotypes between healthy human individuals. TCRdb keeps only in-frame clones here, not all; method: immunoSEQ multiplex PCR. The sample contains approximately 100,000 clones, 67% of which appear only once. The sample consisted of memory CD8+ T cells sorted from blood. Subset indicated: CD45RO+ cells pooled with CCR7-negative TemRA cells. The receptors shown here come from a man aged 30 to 39 in good health.

V gene TRBV6-5 combines with J gene TRBJ1-5; TRBD1 might be the D (6 bases). CDR1 is MNHEY and CDR2 is SVGAGI in the germline V gene. V lost 2 bases and J 0 bases, leaving 11 bases between the germline ends. The CDR3 consists of 16 residues. The CDR3 DNA reads as TGTGCCAGCAGTTACCCCAGGGGCCATAGCAATCAGCCCCAGCATTTT. Translating it yields CASSYPRGHSNQPQHF.

The gene calls are TRBV19 and TRBJ2-7; D is perhaps TRBD1 or TRBD2 (5 bases each). This CDR3 spans 14 amino acids. CDR1 and CDR2 (germline): LNHDA, SQIVND (reference sequence). V dropped 3 bases and J dropped 2 bases, with 11 bases sitting between them. The CDR3 region has the DNA TGTGCCAGTAGTATTAACTGGGGACCCTACGAGCAGTACTTC. Amino acid sequence: CASSINWGPYEQYF.

The V call is TRBV2, the J call TRBJ1-5; D remains unclear. CDR1 is SNHLY, CDR2 FYNNEI, per germline. This CDR3 has 15 residues. The CDR3 DNA sequence: TGTGCTTCCTCACAAACCTCGGGTAGCAATCAGCCCCAGCATTTT. Amino acid sequence: CASSQTSGSNQPQHF.